The source of this T cell receptor (beta chain) is a study of T cells in Graves' hyperthyroidism and ophthalmopathy. Study observations and caveats: The model made its ophthalmopathy prediction, and onset followed a median approximately 6 months later.

This clonotype was seen repeatedly, ten times or more. The target antigen is unknown. RNA transcripts yielded amplified TCR beta CDR3 regions. A first-round RT-PCR of the TCR CDR3 used the HTBI primer set. From the multiplex PCR reads, TCRdb called clonotypes with MiXCR, one entry per CDR3 protein. In the table there are around 500,000 distinct CDR3 sequences, 11% to 15% of which are singletons. Calling Graves' hyperthyroidism stable meant ophthalmopathy did not progress within 18 months. Patients between 18 and 65 years old had hyperthyroidism, newly diagnosed and lasting under 2 months. It was around 10 ml of fresh peripheral blood that supplied the PBMCs. Material for sequencing was blood. The sequence derives from a woman in her thirties or forties with Graves' hyperthyroidism.

The CDR3 nucleotides are TGCAGTGCTGAACAGACAGGTTCCTCCTACGAGCAGTACTTC. Translated, it gives CSAEQTGSSYEQYF. This chain links TRBV20-1 with TRBJ2-7; D may be TRBD1 (6 bases). CDR1 is DFQATT, CDR2 SNEGSKA, per germline (reference sequence). V shed 5 bases and J shed 0 bases, with 14 bases lying between them. The CDR3 runs 14 residues.